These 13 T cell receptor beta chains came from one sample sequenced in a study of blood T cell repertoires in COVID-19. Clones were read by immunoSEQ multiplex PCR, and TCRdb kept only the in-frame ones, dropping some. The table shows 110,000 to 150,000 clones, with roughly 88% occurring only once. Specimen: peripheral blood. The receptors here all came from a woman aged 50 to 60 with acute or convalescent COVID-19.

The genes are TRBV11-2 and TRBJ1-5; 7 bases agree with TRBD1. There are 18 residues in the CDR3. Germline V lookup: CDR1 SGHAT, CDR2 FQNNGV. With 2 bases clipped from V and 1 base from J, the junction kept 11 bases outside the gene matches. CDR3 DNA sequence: TGTGCCAGCAGCTTATTGTCCTCCAGGGGGATGAGCAATCAGCCCCAGCATTTT. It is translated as CASSLLSSRGMSNQPQHF.

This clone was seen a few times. The CDR3 DNA is TGTGCCAGCAGTCCCCTAGCGGAGGGCCCAGCAGAGACCCAGTACTTC. Its protein is CASSPLAEGPAETQYF. The chain couples TRBV27 to TRBJ2-5, with 7 bases identical to TRBD2. The ends lost 5 bases at V and 4 bases at J; junction bases unmatched: 13. CDR3 length: 16 amino acids. The germline gives CDR1 MNHEY, CDR2 SMNVEV (reference sequence).

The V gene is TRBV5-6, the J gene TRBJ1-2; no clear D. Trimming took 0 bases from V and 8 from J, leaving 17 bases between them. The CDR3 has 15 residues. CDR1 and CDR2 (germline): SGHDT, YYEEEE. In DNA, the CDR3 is TGTGCCAGCAGCTTGGCCTCCATTGGTTGGCCCGGCTACACCTTC. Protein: CASSLASIGWPGYTF.

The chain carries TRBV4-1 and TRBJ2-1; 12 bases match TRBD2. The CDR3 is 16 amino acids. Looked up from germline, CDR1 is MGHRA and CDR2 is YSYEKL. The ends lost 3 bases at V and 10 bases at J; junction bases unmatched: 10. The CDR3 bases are TGCGCCAGCAGCCATTCTAGCGGGGGGGCCTTCCGAGAGCAGTTCTTC. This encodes CASSHSSGGAFREQFF.

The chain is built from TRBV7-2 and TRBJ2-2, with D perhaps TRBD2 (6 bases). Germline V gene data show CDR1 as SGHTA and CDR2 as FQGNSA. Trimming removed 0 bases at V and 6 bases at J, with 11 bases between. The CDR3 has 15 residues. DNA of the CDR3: TGTGCCAGCAGCTTAGCGGGGGGTAGGGCCGGGGAGCTGTTTTTT. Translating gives CASSLAGGRAGELFF.

CDR3 in DNA: TGTGCCAGCAGCCCCCCCGGGATCAGCTCCTACGAGCAGTACTTC. This gives the protein CASSPPGISSYEQYF. The chain couples TRBV6-6 to TRBJ2-7; weak D call: TRBD2 (5 bases). Deletions cut 6 bases from V and 0 bases from J, with 15 bases between. The CDR3 length is 15 residues. Germline CDR1 is MNHNY and CDR2 is SVGAGI (reference sequence).

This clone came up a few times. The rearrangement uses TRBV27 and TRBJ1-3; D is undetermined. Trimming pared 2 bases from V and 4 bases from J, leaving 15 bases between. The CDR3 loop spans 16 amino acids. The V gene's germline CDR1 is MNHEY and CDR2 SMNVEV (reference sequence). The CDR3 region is CASSLQPPPEGNTIYF. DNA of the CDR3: TGTGCCAGCAGTTTACAACCCCCCCCGGAGGGAAACACCATATATTTT.

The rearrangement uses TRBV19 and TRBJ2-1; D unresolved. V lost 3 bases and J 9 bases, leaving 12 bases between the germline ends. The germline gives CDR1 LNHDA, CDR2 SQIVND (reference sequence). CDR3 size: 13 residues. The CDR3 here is CASSIKAAVEQFF. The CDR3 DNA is TGTGCCAGTAGTATTAAGGCGGCGGTTGAGCAGTTCTTC.

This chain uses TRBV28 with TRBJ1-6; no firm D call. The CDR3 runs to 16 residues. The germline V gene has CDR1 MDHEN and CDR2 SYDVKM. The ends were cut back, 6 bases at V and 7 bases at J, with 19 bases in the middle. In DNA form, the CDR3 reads TGTGCCAGCAGATCCCACAGTGGTGCCGAAAATTCACCCCTCCACTTT. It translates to CASRSHSGAENSPLHF.

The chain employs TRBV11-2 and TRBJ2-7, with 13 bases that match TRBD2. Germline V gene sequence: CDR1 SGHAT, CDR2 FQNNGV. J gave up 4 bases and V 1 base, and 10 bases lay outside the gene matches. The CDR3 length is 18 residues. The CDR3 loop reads CASSLGERTSGRLYEQYF. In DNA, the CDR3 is TGTGCCAGCAGCTTAGGGGAGCGGACTAGCGGGAGACTTTACGAGCAGTACTTC.

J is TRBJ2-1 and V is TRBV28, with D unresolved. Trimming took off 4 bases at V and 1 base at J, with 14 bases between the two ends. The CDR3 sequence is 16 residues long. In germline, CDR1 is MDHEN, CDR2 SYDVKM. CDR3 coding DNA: TGTGCCAGCAGTTCCTCCACCGCGGAATCCTACAATGAGCAGTTCTTC. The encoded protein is CASSSSTAESYNEQFF.

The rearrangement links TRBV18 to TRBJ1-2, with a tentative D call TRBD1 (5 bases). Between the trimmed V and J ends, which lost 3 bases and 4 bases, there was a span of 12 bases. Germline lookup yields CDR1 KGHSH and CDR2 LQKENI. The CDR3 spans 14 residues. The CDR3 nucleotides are TGTGCCAGCTCACCTACGACAGTGAGCTATGGCTACACCTTC. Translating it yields CASSPTTVSYGYTF.

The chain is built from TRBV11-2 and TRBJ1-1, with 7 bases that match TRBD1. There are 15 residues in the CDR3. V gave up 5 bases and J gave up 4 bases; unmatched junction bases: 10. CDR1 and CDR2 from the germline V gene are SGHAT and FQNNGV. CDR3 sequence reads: CASSNQQGWGTEAFF. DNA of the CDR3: TGTGCCAGCAGCAACCAACAGGGGTGGGGCACTGAAGCTTTCTTT.